This is a list of T cell receptor beta chains from one sample in a study of tumor-infiltrating lymphocytes in primary liver carcinoma. One entry per CDR3 protein results from TCRdb running MiXCR on the multiplex PCR reads. The sample lists about 100,000 distinct CDR3 sequences, about 62% occurring once. The sample was liver tumor tissue from sampling region 2. The source is a woman aged 60 to 75 with primary liver carcinoma and hepatitis B virus infection. The CDR3 runs from the conserved cysteine through the conserved F or W. D genes are given only for firm matches. Expanded clones get a size class; other rows say once, few or many, or leave the size out.

-	-	TRBV5-1	TRBJ2-7	CASSHTGRGWMTGNEQYF	TGCGCCAGCAGCCACACAGGACGAGGCTGGATGACGGGGAACGAGCAGTACTTC
-	-	TRBV16	TRBJ1-5	CASSQESYPGQPQHF	TGTGCCAGCAGCCAGGAATCATACCCCGGGCAGCCCCAGCATTTT
-	-	TRBV12-3/TRBV12-4	TRBJ1-5	CASSLQTVQPQHF	TGTGCCAGCAGTTTACAGACGGTTCAGCCTCAGCATTTT
-	many	TRBV29-1	TRBJ1-4	CSVEEGTNEKLFF	TGCAGCGTTGAAGAGGGAACTAATGAAAAACTGTTTTTT
TRBD2	-	TRBV29-1	TRBJ2-1	CSVQPASGTSRNSVQFF	TGCAGCGTCCAGCCGGCTAGCGGGACGTCCCGAAATAGTGTGCAGTTCTTC
TRBD1	-	TRBV14	TRBJ2-7	CASSYQSTGGDQYF	TGTGCCAGCAGTTATCAATCGACAGGGGGGGACCAGTACTTC
-	-	TRBV19	TRBJ2-7	CASSIGWISYEQYF	TGTGCCAGTAGTATAGGTTGGATTTCCTACGAGCAGTACTTC
-	-	TRBV5-4	TRBJ2-5	CASSLDRVQETQYF	TGTGCCAGCAGCTTGGACAGGGTGCAAGAGACCCAGTACTTC
-	-	TRBV28	TRBJ1-4	CASSTGTARNNEKLFF	TGTGCCAGCAGCACAGGGACCGCGCGGAATAATGAAAAACTGTTTTTT
-	-	TRBV6-1	TRBJ2-7	CASSLTVALGEQYF	TGTGCCAGCAGTCTGACAGTGGCCCTTGGAGAGCAGTACTTC